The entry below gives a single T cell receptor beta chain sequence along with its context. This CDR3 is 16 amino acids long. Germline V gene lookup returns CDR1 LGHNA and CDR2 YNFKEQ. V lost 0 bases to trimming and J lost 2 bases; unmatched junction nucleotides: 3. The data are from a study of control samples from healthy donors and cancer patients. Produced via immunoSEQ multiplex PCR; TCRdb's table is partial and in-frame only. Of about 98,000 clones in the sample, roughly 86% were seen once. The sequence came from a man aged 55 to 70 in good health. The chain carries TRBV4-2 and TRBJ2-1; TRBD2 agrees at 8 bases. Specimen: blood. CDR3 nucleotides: TGTGCCAGCAGCCAAGATAGCGGGGACCCCTACAATGAGCAGTTCTTC. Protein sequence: CASSQDSGDPYNEQFF.